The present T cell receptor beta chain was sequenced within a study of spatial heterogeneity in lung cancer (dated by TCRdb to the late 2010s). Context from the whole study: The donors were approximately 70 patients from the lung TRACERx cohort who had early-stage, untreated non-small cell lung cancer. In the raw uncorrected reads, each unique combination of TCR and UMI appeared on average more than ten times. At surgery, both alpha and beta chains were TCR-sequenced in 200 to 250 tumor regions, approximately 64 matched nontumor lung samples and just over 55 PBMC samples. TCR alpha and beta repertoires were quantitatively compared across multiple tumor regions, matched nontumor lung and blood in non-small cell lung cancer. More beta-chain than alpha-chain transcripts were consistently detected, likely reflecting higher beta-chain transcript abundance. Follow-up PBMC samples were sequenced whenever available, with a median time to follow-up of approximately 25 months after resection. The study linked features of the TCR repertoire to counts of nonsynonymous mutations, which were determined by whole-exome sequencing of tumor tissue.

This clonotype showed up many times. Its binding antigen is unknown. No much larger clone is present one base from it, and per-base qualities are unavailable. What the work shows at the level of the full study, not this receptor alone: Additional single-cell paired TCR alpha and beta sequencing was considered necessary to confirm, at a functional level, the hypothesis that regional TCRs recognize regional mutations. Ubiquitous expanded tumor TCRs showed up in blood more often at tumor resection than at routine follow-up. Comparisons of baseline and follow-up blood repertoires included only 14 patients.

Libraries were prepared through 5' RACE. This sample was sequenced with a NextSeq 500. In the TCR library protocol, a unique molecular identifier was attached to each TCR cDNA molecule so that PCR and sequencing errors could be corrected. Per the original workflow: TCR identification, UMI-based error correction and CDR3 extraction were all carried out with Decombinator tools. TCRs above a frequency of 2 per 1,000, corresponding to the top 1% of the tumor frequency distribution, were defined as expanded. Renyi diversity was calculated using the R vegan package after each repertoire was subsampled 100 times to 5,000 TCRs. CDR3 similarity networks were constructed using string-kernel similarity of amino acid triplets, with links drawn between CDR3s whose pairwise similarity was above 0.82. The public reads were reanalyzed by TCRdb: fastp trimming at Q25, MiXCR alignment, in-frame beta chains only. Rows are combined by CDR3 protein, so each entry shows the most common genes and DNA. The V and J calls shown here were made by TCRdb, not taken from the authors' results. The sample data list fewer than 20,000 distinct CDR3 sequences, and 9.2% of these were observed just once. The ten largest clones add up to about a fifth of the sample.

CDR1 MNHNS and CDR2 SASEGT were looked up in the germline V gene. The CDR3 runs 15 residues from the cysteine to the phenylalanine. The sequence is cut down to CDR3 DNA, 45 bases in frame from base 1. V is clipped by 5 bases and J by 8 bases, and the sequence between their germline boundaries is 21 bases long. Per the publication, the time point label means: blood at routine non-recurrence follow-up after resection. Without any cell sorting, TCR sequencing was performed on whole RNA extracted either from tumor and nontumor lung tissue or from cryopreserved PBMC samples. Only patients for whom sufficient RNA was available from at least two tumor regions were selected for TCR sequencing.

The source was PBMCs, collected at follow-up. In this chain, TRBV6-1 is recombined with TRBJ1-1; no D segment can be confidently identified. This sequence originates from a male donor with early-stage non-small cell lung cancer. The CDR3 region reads CASSPTTRTRAEAFF. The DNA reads TGTGCCAGCAGTCCCACCACACGGACGAGGGCAGAAGCTTTCTTT.